One sample yielded the 23 T cell receptor beta chains listed below, sequenced in a study of tumor-infiltrating lymphocytes in localized non-small cell lung cancer. Data came from immunoSEQ multiplex PCR; TCRdb stores just in-frame clones and leaves some out. The table shows just under 6,500 clones, with approximately 71% occurring only once. The sequencing input was lung tumor tissue. The receptors here all came from a human donor with non-small cell lung cancer.

This clone is termed medium-sized. The rearrangement joins TRBV28 to TRBJ1-1, with TRBD1 matching over 10 bases. Germline V gene lookup returns CDR1 MDHEN and CDR2 SYDVKM. The V and J ends lost 5 bases and 1 base, in that order; junction bases with no gene match: 10. The CDR3 runs to 17 residues. The CDR3 protein is CASSPHPGTGENTEAFF. For the CDR3, the DNA is TGTGCCAGCAGTCCACACCCCGGGACAGGGGAGAACACTGAAGCTTTCTTT.

By proportion, this clone is medium-sized. This chain uses TRBV4-1 with TRBJ1-1; D remains unclear. CDR3 length equals 14 residues. CDR1 and CDR2 (germline): MGHRA, YSYEKL. The germline V and J ends were trimmed by 3 bases and 1 base, with 9 bases remaining between them. The CDR3 coding sequence is TGCGCCAGCAGCCACTGGAGTACGAACACTGAAGCTTTCTTT. Translation: CASSHWSTNTEAFF.

The genes are TRBV7-2 and TRBJ2-5, with D possibly being TRBD2 (5 bases). This CDR3 has 14 amino acids. V lost 5 bases and J lost 2, with 12 bases in between. In germline, CDR1 is SGHTA, CDR2 FQGNSA. CDR3 nucleotide sequence: TGTGCCAGCAGCAGGTCCCGAGGGCAAGAGACCCAGTACTTC. This translates into CASSRSRGQETQYF. Using reference TRBV7-2 and TRBJ2-5 for the parts outside the CDR3, the full variable domain is GAGVSQSPSNKVTEKGKDVELRCDPISGHTALYWYRQSLGQGLEFLIYFQGNSAPDKSGLPSDRFSAERTGGSVSTLTIQRTQQEDSAVYLCASSRSRGQETQYFGPGTRLLVL.

The CDR3 DNA reads TGTGCCAGCAGTGGAATGACAGCCAACACCGGGGAGCTGTTTTTT. Protein sequence: CASSGMTANTGELFF. V is TRBV2 and J is TRBJ2-2; a possible D gene is TRBD1 (5 bases). Germline V CDR1 and CDR2: SNHLY, FYNNEI. With 4 bases removed from V and 2 bases from J, the gap between germline ends came to 11 bases. This CDR3 has 15 amino acids.

The CDR3: CAISESGRELGSYEQYF. CDR3 nucleotides: TGTGCCATCAGTGAGTCCGGGCGGGAGCTGGGCTCCTACGAGCAGTACTTC. The chain carries TRBV10-3 and TRBJ2-7, with 7 bases lining up with TRBD2. The ends lost 0 bases at V and 0 bases at J; junction bases unmatched: 8. In germline, CDR1 is ENHRY, CDR2 SYGVKD. This CDR3 is 17 amino acids long.

The genes are TRBV11-3 and TRBJ1-1, with 7 bases identical to TRBD1. From germline, CDR1 is SGHNT and CDR2 YENEEA. The CDR3 consists of 13 residues. J gave up 10 bases and V 3 bases, and 8 bases lay outside the gene matches. CDR3 coding DNA: TGTGCCAGCAGCTTCACACCCACAGGGGTAGCTTTCTTT. Its protein is CASSFTPTGVAFF.

The rearrangement links TRBV18 to TRBJ1-1; no definite D call. Trimming took 1 base from V and 1 from J, leaving 10 bases between them. The CDR3 totals 15 residues. The V gene's germline CDR1 is KGHSH and CDR2 LQKENI. The CDR3 bases are TGTGCCAGCTCACCACGGCAAACGGAGAACACTGAAGCTTTCTTT. Translation gives CASSPRQTENTEAFF. The full variable domain, completed using reference TRBV18 and TRBJ1-1, is NAGVMQNPRHLVRRRGQEARLRCSPMKGHSHVYWYRQLPEEGLKFMVYLQKENIIDESGMPKERFSAEFPKEGPSILRIQQVVRGDSAAYFCASSPRQTENTEAFFGQGTRLTVV.

The V and J genes are TRBV7-2 and TRBJ1-4; D might be TRBD1 (5 bases). The V and J ends lost 1 base and 0 bases respectively, with 9 bases between them. Germline V gene data show CDR1 as SGHTA and CDR2 as FQGNSA. CDR3 length: 16 amino acids. This CDR3 reads CASSLGWGATNEKLFF. The DNA of the CDR3 is TGTGCCAGCAGCTTAGGGTGGGGGGCAACTAATGAAAAACTGTTTTTT. Drawing the rest from reference TRBV7-2 and TRBJ1-4, the complete variable domain is GAGVSQSPSNKVTEKGKDVELRCDPISGHTALYWYRQSLGQGLEFLIYFQGNSAPDKSGLPSDRFSAERTGGSVSTLTIQRTQQEDSAVYLCASSLGWGATNEKLFFGSGTQLSVL.

This clone has a handful of counts. The chain employs TRBV15 and TRBJ2-5; no firm D call. Trimming removed 5 bases at V and 7 bases at J, with 11 bases between. The CDR3 length is 12 residues. Germline V gene data show CDR1 as LNHNV and CDR2 as YYDKDF (reference sequence). DNA of the CDR3: TGTGCCACCAGCGAGAGAAAGGGGACCCAGTACTTC. Its protein product is CATSERKGTQYF.

V and J are TRBV7-3 and TRBJ2-3, with 7 bases lining up with TRBD2. This CDR3 comprises 15 residues. J lost 2 bases, V lost 2 bases, and 4 bases had no gene match. Germline assignment: CDR1 SGHTA and CDR2 FQGTGA. Here the CDR3 DNA reads TGTGCCAGCAGCTTACAGCGGGGAACCACAGATACGCAGTATTTT. It encodes CASSLQRGTTDTQYF.

The chain combines TRBV28 with TRBJ2-3; 11 bases match TRBD2. The CDR3 totals 18 residues. Trimming at V came to 5 bases and at J to 4 bases, leaving 14 bases not matched to a gene. In germline, CDR1 is MDHEN, CDR2 SYDVKM. The CDR3 nucleotides are TGTGCCAGCAGTCCAATAGCGGGAGGGCCTGTTGTCCCAGATACGCAGTATTTT. Translation gives CASSPIAGGPVVPDTQYF. The variable domain in full, with the rest retrieved from reference TRBV28 and TRBJ2-3, is DVKVTQSSRYLVKRTGEKVFLECVQDMDHENMFWYRQDPGLGLRLIYFSYDVKMKEKGDIPEGYSVSREKKERFSLILESASTNQTSMYLCASSPIAGGPVVPDTQYFGPGTRLTVL.

The rearrangement joins TRBV7-2 to TRBJ2-7; no clear D gene. V lost 5 bases, J lost 2 bases, and 13 bases lay in between. In germline, CDR1 is SGHTA, CDR2 FQGNSA. This CDR3 is 14 amino acids long. The CDR3 loop reads CASSVVSGTYEQYF. The DNA of the CDR3 is TGTGCCAGCAGCGTCGTTTCAGGAACCTACGAGCAGTACTTC.

This chain links TRBV6-4 with TRBJ1-1, with no clear D. The V end lost 3 bases, the J end lost 6 bases, and 14 bases lay between the germline ends. The CDR3 consists of 14 residues. Germline V gene lookup returns CDR1 MRHNA and CDR2 SNTAGT. This chain's CDR3 is CASSEQPGGAEAFF. In DNA form, the CDR3 reads TGTGCCAGCAGTGAACAGCCGGGAGGCGCTGAAGCTTTCTTT.

The V gene is TRBV18, the J gene TRBJ2-1; D call uncertain. The CDR3 extends over 16 amino acids. In germline, CDR1 is KGHSH, CDR2 LQKENI. The V end was cut by 3 bases, the J end by 3 bases, with 15 bases between. The DNA for the CDR3 is TGTGCCAGCTCACCGCTGCTCAAGTCCTTCTACAATGAGCAGTTCTTC. Translating gives CASSPLLKSFYNEQFF.

This rearrangement joins TRBV6-6 to TRBJ2-3; D is ambiguous. Trimming shortened V by 7 bases and J by 6 bases, and 11 bases separated the two germline ends. Germline V lookup: CDR1 MNHNY, CDR2 SVGAGI (reference sequence). CDR3 size: 12 residues. The DNA of the CDR3 is TGTGCCAGCAAGACCGGTGGGGATACGCAGTATTTT. It translates to CASKTGGDTQYF.

This clone was observed a single time. The genes are TRBV6-6 and TRBJ1-1; tentative D call: TRBD1 (5 bases). Germline V lookup: CDR1 MNHNY, CDR2 SVGAGI (reference sequence). The CDR3 loop spans 11 amino acids. V lost 7 bases and J lost 3, with 6 bases in between. Here the CDR3 DNA reads TGTGCCAGCAAAGGGGACACTGAAGCTTTCTTT. Translation: CASKGDTEAFF.

This clone turned up a few times. The CDR3 sequence: CASSERGEADTQYF. The CDR3 DNA follows: TGTGCCAGCAGTGAGAGGGGGGAGGCAGATACGCAGTATTTT. The chain carries TRBV6-1 and TRBJ2-3; either TRBD1 or TRBD2 may supply D (6 bases each). The germline CDR1 and CDR2 sequences are MNHNS and SASEGT. Trimming removed 3 bases at V and 4 bases at J, with 11 bases between. The CDR3 sequence is 14 residues long.

The chain joins TRBV6-5 to TRBJ1-1, with D hard to call. The V gene lost 0 bases and the J gene lost 5 bases, with 7 bases spanning the gap. Looked up from germline, CDR1 is MNHEY and CDR2 is SVGAGI. The CDR3 sequence is 13 residues long. Here the CDR3 reads CASSYSGETEAFF. The CDR3 DNA reads TGTGCCAGCAGTTACTCTGGGGAGACTGAAGCTTTCTTT.

The rearrangement uses TRBV9 and TRBJ1-2, with 7 bases fitting TRBD1. This CDR3 has 15 amino acids. Trimming at V came to 7 bases and at J to 4 bases, leaving 13 bases not matched to a gene. Germline CDR1 reads SGDLS; CDR2 reads YYNGEE. CDR3 protein: CASRGGTATFYGYTF. CDR3 nucleotide sequence: TGTGCCAGCCGAGGCGGGACAGCCACCTTCTATGGCTACACCTTC.

The rearrangement links TRBV7-8 to TRBJ1-1; unclear D gene. Germline V gives CDR1 SGHVS, CDR2 FQNEAQ. Trimming took 0 bases from V and 1 from J, leaving 6 bases between them. The CDR3 length is 14 residues. CDR3 nucleotide sequence: TGTGCCAGCAGCTTAGCGTTGCAGAACACTGAAGCTTTCTTT. It translates to CASSLALQNTEAFF.

J is TRBJ2-5 and V is TRBV4-2; TRBD2 matches at 16 bases. Germline V lookup: CDR1 LGHNA, CDR2 YNFKEQ. CDR3 size: 17 residues. Unmatched junction bases numbered 8, after V lost 5 bases and J lost 5 bases. This CDR3 reads CASSLAAGLAGGETQYF. The CDR3 nucleotides are TGTGCCAGCAGCTTGGCAGCGGGACTAGCGGGGGGGGAGACCCAGTACTTC.

This chain links TRBV2 with TRBJ1-5; TRBD1 aligns across 7 bases. Trimming at V came to 5 bases and at J to 6 bases, leaving 7 bases not matched to a gene. CDR3 length: 14 residues. Germline CDR1 SNHLY, CDR2 FYNNEI. The CDR3 DNA reads as TGTGCCAGCAGTTCGACCGACAGGGCTCAGCCCCAGCATTTT. Translated: CASSSTDRAQPQHF.

This clone appeared once. CDR3 residues: CSVGSTSANTGELFF. As DNA, the CDR3 is TGCAGCGTCGGTTCGACTAGCGCCAACACCGGGGAGCTGTTTTTT. V is TRBV29-1 and J is TRBJ2-2, with 8 bases identical to TRBD2. In germline, CDR1 is SQVTM, CDR2 ANQGSEA. With 6 bases clipped from V and 2 bases from J, the junction kept 8 bases outside the gene matches. This CDR3 spans 15 amino acids.